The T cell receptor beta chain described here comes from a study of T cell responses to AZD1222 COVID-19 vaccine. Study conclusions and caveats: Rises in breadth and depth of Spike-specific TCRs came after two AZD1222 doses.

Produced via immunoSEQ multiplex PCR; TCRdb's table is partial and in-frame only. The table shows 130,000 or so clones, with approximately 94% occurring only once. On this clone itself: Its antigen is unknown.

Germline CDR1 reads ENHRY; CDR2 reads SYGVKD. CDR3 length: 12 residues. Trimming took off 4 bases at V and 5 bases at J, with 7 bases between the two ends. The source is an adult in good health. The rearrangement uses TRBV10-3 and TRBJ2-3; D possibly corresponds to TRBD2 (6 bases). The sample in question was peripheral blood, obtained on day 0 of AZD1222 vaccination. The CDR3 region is CAISGGEDTQYF. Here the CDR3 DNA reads TGTGCCATCAGTGGGGGGGAAGATACGCAGTATTTT.